These T cell receptor beta chains were read from a single sample in a study of T cells after yellow fever vaccination. TCRdb analysed the 5' RACE reads with MiXCR anew, one entry per CDR3 protein. The table includes hundreds of thousands of distinct CDR3 sequences, about 19% detected once. The source material was PBMCs, sampled before the yellow fever booster vaccination. These receptors all stem from a young man who received the YFV17D yellow fever vaccine. Each CDR3 is given with its conserved first and last residue. The order of the fields is clone size, J gene, D gene, V gene, CDR3 DNA, CDR3 protein. The D gene is left open where the match is weak. Clone size is not always given. Where it is, it says once, few, many or a class for expanded clones.

size: -; J: TRBJ2-7; D: -; V: TRBV5-6; DNA: TGTGCCAGCAACCAACTCGGGGCAACCGGGTCCCACGAGCAGTACTTC; CDR3: CASNQLGATGSHEQYF
size: -; J: TRBJ2-5; D: TRBD1; V: TRBV28; DNA: TGTGCCAGCAGTGGGGACAGCCAAGAGACCCAGTACTTC; CDR3: CASSGDSQETQYF
size: few; J: TRBJ1-1; D: -; V: TRBV4-2; DNA: TGTGCCAGCAGCCAAGCGGTCGAGAACACTGAAGCTTTCTTT; CDR3: CASSQAVENTEAFF
size: few; J: TRBJ2-1; D: TRBD1; V: TRBV2; DNA: TGTGCCAGCAAGAGCACAGGGGAAAGGGATGAGCAGTTCTTC; CDR3: CASKSTGERDEQFF
size: -; J: TRBJ1-5; D: -; V: TRBV24-1; DNA: TGTGCCACCAGTGATACCCCAGAGGAGAAGCCCCAGCATTTT; CDR3: CATSDTPEEKPQHF
size: -; J: TRBJ2-3; D: TRBD2; V: TRBV5-1; DNA: TGCGCCAGCAGCTCGGGGACTAGCGGGACCACAGATACGCAGTATTTT; CDR3: CASSSGTSGTTDTQYF
size: few; J: TRBJ2-7; D: TRBD1; V: TRBV6-2/TRBV6-3; DNA: TGTGCCAGCAGTTACCTCATGGACAGGGACAACGAGCAGTACTTC; CDR3: CASSYLMDRDNEQYF
size: few; J: TRBJ2-5; D: -; V: TRBV4-1; DNA: TGCGCCAGCAGCCAAGGGGTACGAGGGACGGCGCAAGAGACCCAGTACTTC; CDR3: CASSQGVRGTAQETQYF
size: few; J: TRBJ1-2; D: -; V: TRBV9; DNA: TGTGCCAGCGGCCACAGGGAGAACTATGGCTACACCTTC; CDR3: CASGHRENYGYTF
size: -; J: TRBJ2-5; D: -; V: TRBV12-3/TRBV12-4; DNA: TGTGCCAGCAGTTTACCCCAGGTGGGCCAAGAGACCCAGTACTTC; CDR3: CASSLPQVGQETQYF
size: -; J: TRBJ2-5; D: -; V: TRBV7-2; DNA: TGTGCCAGCAGCGCCCTGGTCCAAGAGACCCAGTACTTC; CDR3: CASSALVQETQYF
size: -; J: TRBJ1-6; D: -; V: TRBV9; DNA: TGTGCCAGCAGCGTAACAAACGGGGCACCCCTCCACTTT; CDR3: CASSVTNGAPLHF
size: -; J: TRBJ2-7; D: TRBD1; V: TRBV10-3; DNA: TGTGCCATCAGTGACGGACAGGCAACCTCCTACGAGCAGTACTTC; CDR3: CAISDGQATSYEQYF
size: few; J: TRBJ1-1; D: TRBD1; V: TRBV7-8; DNA: TGTGCCAGCAGCTCCCAGACAGGGTGGCAGTATGGAGGGGACGCTTTCTTT; CDR3: CASSSQTGWQYGGDAFF
size: many; J: TRBJ2-7; D: -; V: TRBV5-1; DNA: TGCGCCAGTACAAGAAGCAGGGGACACGAGCAGTACTTC; CDR3: CASTRSRGHEQYF
size: -; J: TRBJ1-6; D: -; V: TRBV5-5; DNA: TGTGCCAGCAGCTTGGAATGGGGGTCACCCCTCCACTTT; CDR3: CASSLEWGSPLHF
size: -; J: TRBJ2-5; D: -; V: TRBV12-3/TRBV12-4; DNA: TGTGCCAGCAGCTTTTCTAGTTCTGAGACCCAGTACTTC; CDR3: CASSFSSSETQYF
size: many; J: TRBJ1-5; D: -; V: TRBV24-1; DNA: TGTGCCACCAGTGAGTCAGGGCGTAGCAATCAGCCCCAGCATTTT; CDR3: CATSESGRSNQPQHF
size: few; J: TRBJ2-1; D: -; V: TRBV7-2; DNA: TGTGCCAGCAGCCCTGTTAGAGGGGCGGTAAATGAGCAGTTCTTC; CDR3: CASSPVRGAVNEQFF
size: -; J: TRBJ2-5; D: -; V: TRBV18; DNA: TGTGCCAGCTCACCACTTTCCCGCAGGGCATTCTACCAAGAGACCCAGTACTTC; CDR3: CASSPLSRRAFYQETQYF
size: few; J: TRBJ2-2; D: -; V: TRBV7-9; DNA: TGTGCCAGCAGCTCCGACGGGTCCGGGGAGCTGTTTTTT; CDR3: CASSSDGSGELFF
size: -; J: TRBJ2-5; D: -; V: TRBV9; DNA: TGTGCCAGCAGCGCCGGGTATCGAGAGACCCAGTACTTC; CDR3: CASSAGYRETQYF
size: -; J: TRBJ1-1; D: -; V: TRBV6-2/TRBV6-3; DNA: TGTGCCAGCAATCCATTCCGGGACACTTTAAGAGCTTTCTTT; CDR3: CASNPFRDTLRAFF
size: -; J: TRBJ1-5; D: -; V: TRBV7-9; DNA: TGTGCCAGCAGCGGAAAGACAGAGCCCCAGCATTTT; CDR3: CASSGKTEPQHF
size: -; J: TRBJ2-7; D: TRBD1; V: TRBV12-3/TRBV12-4; DNA: TGTGCCAGCAGTTCCCCGGCGGGACAGGGAACCTACGAGCAGTACTTC; CDR3: CASSSPAGQGTYEQYF
size: many; J: TRBJ1-1; D: -; V: TRBV5-1; DNA: TGCGCCAGCAGCTTGGCCGTGGGGAACACTGAAGCTTTCTTT; CDR3: CASSLAVGNTEAFF